This TCR beta chain was profiled in a study of response to subunit inactivated influenza vaccine. Each CDR3 protein gets one entry after TCRdb re-called the RT-PCR reads with MiXCR. The sample consists of 530,000 or so distinct CDR3 sequences, around 25% of them appearing once. Study findings and constraints: Seasonal influenza vaccination, on each occasion, was suggested by the authors to recruit few new T cells.

This CDR3 region has 16 residues. J lost 4 bases, V lost 6 bases, and 9 bases had no gene match. Germline V gene lookup returns CDR1 MNHNS and CDR2 SASEGT. On this clonotype: What it binds is unknown.

The receptor comes from a man in his forties or fifties who received an inactivated influenza vaccine. The rearrangement uses TRBV6-1 and TRBJ2-5, with TRBD2 matching 12 bases. Sequencing was performed on CD4+ T cells sorted from PBMCs, taken 5 to 6 days after vaccination. The CDR3 DNA is TGTGCCAGCAGACCCCCTTCTAGCGGGGGGGTAGAGACCCAGTACTTC. Protein sequence: CASRPPSSGGVETQYF.